Following are 5 T cell receptor beta chains from one sample sequenced in a study of neurological immune-mediated disorders. As to time point: technical triplicate 3. A single record per CDR3 protein comes from TCRdb applying MiXCR to the 5' RACE reads. Of about 44,000 distinct CDR3 sequences in the sample, 20% to 25% were seen once. The sequenced sample consisted of PBMCs. These receptors were obtained from a man aged 55 to 69 with HTLV-1-associated myelopathy (HAM/TSP).

This chain connects TRBV15 to TRBJ2-2; weak D call: TRBD1 (5 bases). Trimming shortened V by 3 bases and J by 10 bases, and 15 bases separated the two germline ends. Germline V gene data show CDR1 as LNHNV and CDR2 as YYDKDF (reference sequence). The CDR3 length is 14 residues. In nucleotides, the CDR3 is TGTGCCACCAGCAGTACAGGAGCCAAGGCGGAGCTGTTTTTT. Residues: CATSSTGAKAELFF.

This clonotype was counted ten times or more. The junction shows a germline mismatch at one end, possibly a read error. The CDR3 nucleotides read TGCAGTGCTAAAGGGCTGGGACTAGGATTCGCTCTGGATAAGATCTTC. This gives the protein CSAKGLGLGFALDKIF. The V gene is TRBV20-1, the J gene TRBJ2-1; 8 bases line up with TRBD2. There are 16 residues in the CDR3. CDR1 is DFQATT, CDR2 SNEGSKA, per germline (reference sequence).

The rearrangement uses TRBV7-8 and TRBJ2-3; tentative D call: TRBD1 (6 bases). Trimming cost V 5 bases and J 6 bases, with 15 bases left between them. This CDR3 region has 14 residues. Germline assignment: CDR1 SGHVS and CDR2 FQNEAQ. Written as DNA, the CDR3 is TGTGCCAGCAGCACCGGGACACAACCGGATACGCAGTATTTT. It encodes CASSTGTQPDTQYF.

Ten or more counts support this clonotype. V gene TRBV7-9 combines with J gene TRBJ2-1; TRBD2 agrees at 8 bases. V shed 5 bases and J 9 bases; nucleotides not matched to a gene: 6. Germline V gives CDR1 SEHNR, CDR2 FQNEAQ (reference sequence). The CDR3 sequence is 13 residues long. CDR3 residues: CASSAFRGGEQFF. The CDR3 DNA reads as TGTGCCAGCAGCGCGTTCCGGGGGGGTGAGCAGTTCTTC.

This clonotype occurred many times. The chain combines TRBV5-6 with TRBJ2-5, with TRBD1 identical over 10 bases. Germline V gene sequence: CDR1 SGHDT, CDR2 YYEEEE. There are 14 residues in the CDR3. The V segment lost 5 bases and the J segment 6 bases; nucleotides outside the gene matches: 7. The CDR3 DNA sequence: TGTGCCAGCAGTTTTGACAGGGGGCGGCAGACCCAGTACTTC. Amino acid sequence: CASSFDRGRQTQYF.